This is a list of T cell receptor beta chains from one sample in a study of CD8+CD57+ T cells in acquired aplastic anemia. TCRdb passed the reads through MiXCR, listing each CDR3 protein once. In the table there are about 180,000 distinct CDR3 sequences, approximately 49% of which are singletons. Sequences were obtained from sorted CD4+, CD8+, or CD8+CD57+ T cells (not recorded which) from PBMCs. These receptors all come from a human donor in good health. The CDR3 runs from the conserved cysteine through the conserved F or W. A D gene is named only where the DNA matches it firmly. Rows may omit the clone size; those that give it use once, few, many or a size class.

j_gene,v_gene,d_gene,len,abundance,CDR3aa,CDR3nt
TRBJ2-5,TRBV6-1,-,13,-,CASSRTIQETQYF,TGTGCCAGCAGTAGGACAATCCAAGAGACCCAGTACTTC
TRBJ2-5,TRBV11-1,TRBD2,21,many,CTSSLYRGMTSGMGAGETQYF,TGTACCAGCAGCTTATATCGGGGAATGACTAGCGGGATGGGGGCCGGGGAGACCCAGTACTTC
TRBJ2-2,TRBV7-6,-,17,many,CASSPRGRAGQPGELFF,TGTGCCAGCAGCCCTAGGGGGCGCGCGGGACAACCCGGGGAGCTGTTTTTT
TRBJ1-1,TRBV6-1,-,13,many,CASSVQLNTEAFF,TGTGCCAGCAGTGTACAGCTGAACACTGAAGCTTTCTTT
TRBJ1-2,TRBV7-2,-,13,many,CASSLPTGYGYTF,TGTGCCAGCAGCTTACCAACAGGCTATGGCTACACCTTC
TRBJ2-1,TRBV7-2,TRBD2,17,many,CASSSATSGSSYNEQFF,TGTGCCAGCAGCTCCGCGACTAGCGGGAGCTCCTACAATGAGCAGTTCTTC
TRBJ2-3,TRBV24-1,-,13,many,CATSEPPTDTQYF,TGTGCCACCAGTGAGCCTCCTACAGATACGCAGTATTTT
TRBJ2-5,TRBV7-8,-,15,-,CASSLTNREGETQYF,TGTGCCAGCAGCTTAACGAACAGGGAAGGCGAGACCCAGTACTTC
TRBJ2-5,TRBV5-5,-,14,few,CASSRAPAQETQYF,TGTGCCAGCAGCCGTGCCCCGGCCCAAGAGACCCAGTACTTC
TRBJ1-2,TRBV5-1,-,13,many,CASSSQQNYGYTF,TGCGCCAGCAGCTCCCAGCAGAACTATGGCTACACCTTC
TRBJ2-3,TRBV11-2,TRBD2,18,many,CASSKLYPSGTDTDTQYF,TGTGCCAGCAGCAAGCTCTATCCTAGCGGAACCGACACAGATACGCAGTATTTT
TRBJ1-1,TRBV18,-,14,-,CASSSGVKTTEAFF,TGTGCCAGCTCGTCAGGGGTCAAGACCACTGAAGCTTTCTTT
TRBJ2-1,TRBV5-1,-,14,many,CASSFDLLANEQFF,TGCGCCAGCAGCTTTGACCTCCTAGCGAATGAGCAGTTCTTC
TRBJ2-1,TRBV19,-,14,-,CASSILDSLREQFF,TGTGCCAGTAGTATCTTAGACTCCCTGAGAGAGCAGTTCTTC
TRBJ2-1,TRBV20-1,TRBD1,17,-,CSARPLDRVEYYNEQFF,TGCAGTGCTCGCCCATTAGACAGGGTGGAATACTACAATGAGCAGTTCTTC
TRBJ1-2,TRBV25-1,-,15,few,CASSDTGNSNYGYTF,TGTGCCAGCAGTGACACCGGGAACTCTAACTATGGCTACACCTTC
TRBJ1-1,TRBV12-3/TRBV12-4,-,15,many,CASSSIQGWYTEAFF,TGTGCCAGCAGTTCAATACAGGGATGGTACACTGAAGCTTTCTTT
TRBJ2-1,TRBV20-1,TRBD1,14,-,CSASRTGGRGEQFF,TGCAGTGCTAGTCGGACAGGGGGACGGGGTGAGCAGTTCTTC
TRBJ2-1,TRBV2,-,16,many,CASSEEMPGSYNEQFF,TGTGCCAGCAGTGAGGAGATGCCAGGGTCCTACAATGAGCAGTTCTTC
TRBJ2-7,TRBV20-1,-,13,many,CSARPPGAGEQYF,TGCAGTGCCCGACCCCCAGGGGCGGGGGAGCAGTACTTC
TRBJ2-5,TRBV6-1,-,18,few,CASSEARRRGDSWETQYF,TGTGCCAGCAGTGAAGCGCGGCGAAGGGGGGATAGTTGGGAGACCCAGTACTTC
TRBJ2-5,TRBV10-3,-,14,once,CAISPLSGAETQYF,TGTGCCATCAGCCCCCTTAGCGGCGCAGAGACCCAGTACTTC
TRBJ2-1,TRBV24-1,-,15,-,CASSPTSRHYNEQFF,TGTGCCAGCTCACCTACTAGCCGTCACTACAATGAGCAGTTCTTC
TRBJ1-2,TRBV7-2,TRBD1,14,-,CASSPDREGYGYTF,TGTGCCAGCAGCCCGGACAGGGAGGGCTATGGCTACACCTTC
TRBJ1-5,TRBV20-1,-,14,-,CSARTGATNQPQHF,TGCAGTGCTAGAACCGGGGCCACAAATCAGCCCCAGCATTTT
TRBJ2-3,TRBV20-1,-,13,many,CSARPSSTDTQYF,TGCAGTGCTAGACCAAGTAGCACAGATACGCAGTATTTT
TRBJ2-2,TRBV5-1,-,15,once,CASSPRGGYAGELFF,TGCGCCAGCAGCCCTAGGGGGGGGTACGCCGGGGAGCTGTTTTTT
TRBJ2-7,TRBV12-3/TRBV12-4,-,13,once,CASSQGQKREQYF,TGTGCCAGCAGTCAAGGACAAAAACGCGAGCAGTACTTC
TRBJ1-2,TRBV7-2,TRBD1,16,few,CASSPAGAGGLYGYTF,TGTGCCAGCAGCCCAGCGGGGGCAGGGGGCCTCTATGGCTACACCTTC
TRBJ1-2,TRBV10-3,-,15,-,CAIKEWADLPSSYTF,TGTGCCATCAAGGAGTGGGCAGACCTTCCCTCCAGCTACACCTTC
TRBJ1-2,TRBV25-1,-,14,-,CASSQNRANYGYTF,TGTGCCAGCAGTCAAAACAGGGCTAACTATGGCTACACCTTC